This TCR beta chain was sequenced during a study of cytomegalovirus exposure and HLA in healthy donors. This clone was seen a few times. Its antigen is still unknown. The PCR ran on 60 Vbeta and 13 Jbeta primers. Sequencing used immunoSEQ multiplex PCR; TCRdb keeps in-frame clones, though not all of them. The sample contains roughly 180,000 clones, roughly 83% of which appear only once. As for the donors, each was a healthy bone marrow donor. The CDR3 is made up of 13 amino acids. V was trimmed by 5 bases and J by 3 bases, leaving 11 bases between them. Germline V CDR1 and CDR2: SNHLY, FYNNEI. Study-wide results and limits: Researchers reported in a later analysis that a missense DCLRE1C variant was tied to TCR beta V- and J-gene trimming. Cytomegalovirus status was reportedly diagnosed by the classifier with high specificity and sensitivity. Cytomegalovirus association was listed for about 150 TCR beta chains.

The chain carries TRBV2 and TRBJ2-7; D possibly corresponds to TRBD1 (5 bases). The sequenced sample consisted of PBMCs. The clonotype was recovered from a young man in good health and CMV-seronegative. The CDR3 reads CASSPGSDYEQYF. CDR3 bases: TGTGCCAGCAGTCCAGGGTCAGACTACGAGCAGTACTTC.